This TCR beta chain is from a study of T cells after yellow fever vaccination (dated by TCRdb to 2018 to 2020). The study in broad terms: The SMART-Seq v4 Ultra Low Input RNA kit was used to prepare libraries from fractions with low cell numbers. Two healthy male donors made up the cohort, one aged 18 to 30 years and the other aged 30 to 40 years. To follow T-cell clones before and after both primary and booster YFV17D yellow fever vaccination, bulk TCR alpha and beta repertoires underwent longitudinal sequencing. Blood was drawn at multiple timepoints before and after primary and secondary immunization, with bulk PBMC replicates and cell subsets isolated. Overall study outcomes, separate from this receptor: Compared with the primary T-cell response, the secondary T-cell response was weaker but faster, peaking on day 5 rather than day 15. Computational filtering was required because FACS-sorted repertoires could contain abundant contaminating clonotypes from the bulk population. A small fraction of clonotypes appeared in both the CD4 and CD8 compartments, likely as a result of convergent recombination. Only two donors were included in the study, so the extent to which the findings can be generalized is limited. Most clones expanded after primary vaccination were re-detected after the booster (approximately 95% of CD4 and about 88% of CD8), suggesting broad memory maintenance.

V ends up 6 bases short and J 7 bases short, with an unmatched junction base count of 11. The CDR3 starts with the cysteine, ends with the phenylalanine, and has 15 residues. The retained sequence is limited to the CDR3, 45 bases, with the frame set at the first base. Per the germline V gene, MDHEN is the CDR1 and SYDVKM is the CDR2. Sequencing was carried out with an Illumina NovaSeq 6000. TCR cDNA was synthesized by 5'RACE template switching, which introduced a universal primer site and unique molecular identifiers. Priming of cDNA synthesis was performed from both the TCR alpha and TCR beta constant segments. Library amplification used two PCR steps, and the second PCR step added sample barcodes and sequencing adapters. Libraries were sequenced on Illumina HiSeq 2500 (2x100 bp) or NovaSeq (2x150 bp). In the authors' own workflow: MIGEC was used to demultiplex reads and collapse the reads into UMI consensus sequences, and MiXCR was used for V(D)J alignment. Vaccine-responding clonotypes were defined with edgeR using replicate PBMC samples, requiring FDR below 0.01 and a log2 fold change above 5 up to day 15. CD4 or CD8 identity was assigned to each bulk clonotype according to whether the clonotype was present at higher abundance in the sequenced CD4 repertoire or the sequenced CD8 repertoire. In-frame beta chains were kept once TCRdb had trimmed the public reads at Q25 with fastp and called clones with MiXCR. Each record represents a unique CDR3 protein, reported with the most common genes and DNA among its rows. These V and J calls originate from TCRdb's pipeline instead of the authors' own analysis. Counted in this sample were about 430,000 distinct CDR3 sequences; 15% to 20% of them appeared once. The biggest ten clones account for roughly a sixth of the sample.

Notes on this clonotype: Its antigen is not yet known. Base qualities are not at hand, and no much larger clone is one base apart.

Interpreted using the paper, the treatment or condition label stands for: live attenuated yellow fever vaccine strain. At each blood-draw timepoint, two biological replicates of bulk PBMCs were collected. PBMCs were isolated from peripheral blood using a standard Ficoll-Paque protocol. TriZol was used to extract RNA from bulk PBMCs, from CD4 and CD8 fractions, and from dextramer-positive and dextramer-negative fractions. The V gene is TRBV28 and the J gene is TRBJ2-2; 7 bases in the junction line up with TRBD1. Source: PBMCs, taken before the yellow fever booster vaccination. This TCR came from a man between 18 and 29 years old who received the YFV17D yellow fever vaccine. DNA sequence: TGTGCCAGCAGCTACGACAGGGTTGGGAGCGGGGAGCTGTTTTTT. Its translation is CASSYDRVGSGELFF.